One sample yielded the 5 T cell receptor beta chains listed below, sequenced in a study of cytomegalovirus exposure and HLA in healthy donors. PCR primers comprised 60 Vbeta and 13 Jbeta primers. Some clones are missing from TCRdb's copy, which holds only in-frame ones; the method was immunoSEQ multiplex PCR. Here the sample spans around 160,000 clones, roughly 84% being singletons. Material for sequencing was PBMCs. Receptors originate from a young woman in good health and CMV-seronegative.

V and J are TRBV6-6 and TRBJ2-3; D is unresolved. There are 13 residues in the CDR3. V was clipped by 1 base and J by 4 bases, with 6 bases between them. Germline CDR1 is MNHNY and CDR2 is SVGAGI (reference sequence). CDR3: CASSYFQSDTQYF. CDR3 sequence (DNA): TGTGCCAGCAGTTACTTCCAATCAGATACGCAGTATTTT.

In regard to this clone: Other DNA variants within this sample encode the same CDR3. The chain is built from TRBV30 and TRBJ1-1; D gene unclear. The CDR3 totals 12 residues. V lost 0 bases and J 4 bases, leaving 6 bases between the germline ends. Looked up from germline, CDR1 is GTSNPN and CDR2 is SVGIG (reference sequence). The CDR3 DNA reads as TGTGCCTGGAGTGTACGGGGCACTGAAGCTTTCTTT. This gives the protein CAWSVRGTEAFF.

The rearrangement uses TRBV27 and TRBJ2-1; D gene unclear. V dropped 3 bases and J dropped 6 bases, with 15 bases sitting between them. Germline V gene sequence: CDR1 MNHEY, CDR2 SMNVEV (reference sequence). The CDR3 consists of 15 residues. The CDR3 DNA sequence: TGTGCCAGCAGTTTGATCGAAACGCGTGGCAATGAGCAGTTCTTC. This gives the protein CASSLIETRGNEQFF.

This clone showed up just a few times. The gene calls are TRBV6-1 and TRBJ1-5, with 10 nucleotides matching TRBD1. The germline V gene has CDR1 MNHNS and CDR2 SASEGT. The V gene end was trimmed by 7 bases and the J gene end by 4 bases; junction bases not matched to a gene: 4. The CDR3 runs 14 residues. The CDR3 here is CASMRTGGNQPQHF. In DNA, the CDR3 is TGTGCCAGCATGAGGACAGGGGGTAATCAGCCCCAGCATTTT.

This clone showed up just a few times. V and J are TRBV29-1 and TRBJ1-1, with D uncertain. Trimming left V 5 bases short and J 8 bases short, with 9 bases between. Germline V gene sequence: CDR1 SQVTM, CDR2 ANQGSEA. The CDR3 contains 10 residues. In nucleotides, the CDR3 is TGCAGCGTTTCCGGAGGGGAAGCTTTCTTT. Its translation is CSVSGGEAFF.